These T cell receptor beta chains were read from a single sample in a study of blood T cell repertoires in COVID-19. Sequencing used immunoSEQ multiplex PCR; TCRdb keeps in-frame clones, though not all of them. The repertoire holds about 100,000 clones, with 70% to 90% as singletons. The sample comprised peripheral blood. Source of these receptors: a human donor in a cohort sampled during active COVID-19. CDR3s include the opening cysteine and the closing phenylalanine or tryptophan.

V gene	J gene	CDR3 protein
TRBV19	TRBJ2-7	CASADRQGASYEQYF
TRBV5-1	TRBJ1-6	CASSLGQYNSPLHF
TRBV7-9	TRBJ2-7	CASSLNRNYEQYF
TRBV5-1	TRBJ2-1	CASSSGQSSYNEQFF
TRBV19	TRBJ2-7	CASSIRSDEQYF
TRBV5-8	TRBJ2-1	CASSLLAGGHNEQFF
TRBV4-1	TRBJ2-1	CASSQAFLGQGRVDTYNEQFF
TRBV4-2	TRBJ2-1	CASSPVPNEQFF
TRBV3-1/TRBV3-2	TRBJ2-1	CASSQDPLAGAISSYNEQFF
TRBV14	TRBJ2-7	CASSQDGDSTYEQYF
TRBV15	TRBJ2-1	CATRGQSAYNEQFF
TRBV2	TRBJ1-6	CASSKERDSPLHF
TRBV7-2	TRBJ1-2	CASSPQTGQGHHYGYTF
TRBV6-6	TRBJ1-6	CASSYSPGTGGSPLHF
TRBV19	TRBJ2-2	CASSVLAGVSGELFF
TRBV27	TRBJ1-1	CASSFSTGVEPFF